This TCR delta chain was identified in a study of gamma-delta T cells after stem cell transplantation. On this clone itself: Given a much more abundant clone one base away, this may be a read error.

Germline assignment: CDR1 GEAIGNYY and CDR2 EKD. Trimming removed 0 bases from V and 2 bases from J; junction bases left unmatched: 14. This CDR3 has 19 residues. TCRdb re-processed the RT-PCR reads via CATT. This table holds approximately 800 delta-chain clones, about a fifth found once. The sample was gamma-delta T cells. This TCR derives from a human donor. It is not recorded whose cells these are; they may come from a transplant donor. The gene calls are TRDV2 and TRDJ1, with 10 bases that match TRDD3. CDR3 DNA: TGTGCCTGTGACACCATAGGGCCACCGGGGGATACGAGAACCGATAAACTCATCTTT. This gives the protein CACDTIGPPGDTRTDKLIF.